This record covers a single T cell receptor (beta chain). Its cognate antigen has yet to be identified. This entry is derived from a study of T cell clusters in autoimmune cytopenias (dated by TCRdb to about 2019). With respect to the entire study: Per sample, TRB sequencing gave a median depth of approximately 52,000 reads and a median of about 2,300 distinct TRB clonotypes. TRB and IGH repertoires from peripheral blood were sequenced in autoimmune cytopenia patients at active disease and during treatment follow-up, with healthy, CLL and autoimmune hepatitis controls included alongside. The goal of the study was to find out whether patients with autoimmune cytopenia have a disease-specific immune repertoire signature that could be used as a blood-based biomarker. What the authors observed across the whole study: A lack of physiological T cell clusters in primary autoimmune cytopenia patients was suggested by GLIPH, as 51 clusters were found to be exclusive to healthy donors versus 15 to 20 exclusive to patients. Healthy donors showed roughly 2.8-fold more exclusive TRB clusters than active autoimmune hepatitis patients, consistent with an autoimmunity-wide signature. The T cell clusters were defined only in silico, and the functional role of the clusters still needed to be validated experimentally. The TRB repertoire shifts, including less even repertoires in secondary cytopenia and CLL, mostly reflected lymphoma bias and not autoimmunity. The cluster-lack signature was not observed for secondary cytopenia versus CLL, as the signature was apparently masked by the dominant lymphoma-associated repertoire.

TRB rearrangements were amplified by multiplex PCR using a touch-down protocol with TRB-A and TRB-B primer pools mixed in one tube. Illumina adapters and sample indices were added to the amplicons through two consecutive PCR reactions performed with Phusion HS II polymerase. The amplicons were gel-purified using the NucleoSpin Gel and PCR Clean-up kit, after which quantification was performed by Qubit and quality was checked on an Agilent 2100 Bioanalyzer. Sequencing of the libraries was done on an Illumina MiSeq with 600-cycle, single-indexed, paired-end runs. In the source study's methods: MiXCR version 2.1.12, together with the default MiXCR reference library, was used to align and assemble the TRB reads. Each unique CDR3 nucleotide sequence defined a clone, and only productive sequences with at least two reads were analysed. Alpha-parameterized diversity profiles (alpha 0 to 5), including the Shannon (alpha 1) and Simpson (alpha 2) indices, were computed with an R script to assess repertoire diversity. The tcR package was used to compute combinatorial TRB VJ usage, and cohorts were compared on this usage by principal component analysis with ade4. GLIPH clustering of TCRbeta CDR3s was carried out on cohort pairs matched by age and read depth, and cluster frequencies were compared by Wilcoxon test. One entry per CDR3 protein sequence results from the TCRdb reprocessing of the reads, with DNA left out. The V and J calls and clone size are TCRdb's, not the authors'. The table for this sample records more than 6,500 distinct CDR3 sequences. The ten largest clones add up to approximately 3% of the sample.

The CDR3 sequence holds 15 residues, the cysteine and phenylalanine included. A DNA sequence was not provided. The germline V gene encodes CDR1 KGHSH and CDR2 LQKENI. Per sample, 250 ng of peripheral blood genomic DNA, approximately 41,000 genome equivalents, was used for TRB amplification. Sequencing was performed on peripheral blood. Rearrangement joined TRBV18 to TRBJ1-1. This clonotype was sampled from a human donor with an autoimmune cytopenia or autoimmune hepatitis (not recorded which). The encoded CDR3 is CASSGTAGGELEAFF. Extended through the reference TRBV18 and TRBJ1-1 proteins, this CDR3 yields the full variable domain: NAGVMQNPRHLVRRRGQEARLRCSPMKGHSHVYWYRQLPEEGLKFMVYLQKENIIDESGMPKERFSAEFPKEGPSILRIQQVVRGDSAAYFCASSGTAGGELEAFFGQGTRLTVV.